Below are 8 T cell receptor beta chains sequenced from a single sample in a study of metastatic and nonmetastatic thyroid tumors. Every patient underwent thyroid surgery untreated. TCRdb re-called the PCR reads via MiXCR. The table has nearly 25,000 clones, under 15% seen once; the top ten hold around 15%. Sequencing was carried out using blood. These receptors all stem from a female donor with papillary thyroid cancer or a benign thyroid nodule (not recorded which). Some clones in this sample may be carry-over from other donors' samples.

This clone showed up many times. The rearrangement uses TRBV28 and TRBJ1-6; maybe TRBD1 (5 bases). V was pared by 6 bases and J by 11 bases, with 17 bases between. CDR3 size: 14 residues. The germline V gene encodes CDR1 MDHEN and CDR2 SYDVKM. CDR3 in DNA: TGTGCCAGCAGGTTAAGCCAGGGACTTCCACCCCTCCACTTT. It translates to CASRLSQGLPPLHF.

This clone appeared many times. The V gene is TRBV5-4, the J gene TRBJ2-7; D uncertain. V was cut by 0 bases and J by 0 bases, with 10 bases left in between. The CDR3 spans 15 residues. Germline V CDR1 and CDR2: SGHNT, YYREEE (reference sequence). CDR3 amino acids: CASSLDSASSYEQYF. The DNA for the CDR3 is TGTGCCAGCAGCTTGGACAGCGCTAGCTCCTACGAGCAGTACTTC.

The chain links TRBV4-1 to TRBJ2-2, with 8 bases matching TRBD2. The CDR3 sequence is 15 residues long. Germline V gene data show CDR1 as MGHRA and CDR2 as YSYEKL. V lost 3 bases to trimming and J lost 1 base; unmatched junction nucleotides: 1. CDR3: CASSQSGRNTGELFF. CDR3 DNA: TGCGCCAGCAGCCAGAGCGGGAGGAACACCGGGGAGCTGTTTTTT.

This clone appeared many times. This chain connects TRBV10-1 to TRBJ2-7; 15 bases agree with TRBD2. This CDR3 is built from 14 residues. J was trimmed by 4 bases and V by 9 bases; bases with no gene match: 4. Per germline, CDR1 WNHNN and CDR2 SYGVQD (reference sequence). CDR3 coding DNA: TGCGCCAGAAAGGGACTAGCGGGGGGATACGAGCAGTACTTC. Translation gives CARKGLAGGYEQYF.

This clone came up many times. The chain recombines TRBV5-8 with TRBJ2-3; D unresolved. V lost 3 bases to trimming and J lost 4 bases, with 12 bases between them. Germline V gene data show CDR1 as SGHTS and CDR2 as YDEGEE. CDR3 length equals 14 residues. In DNA form, the CDR3 reads TGTGCCAGCAGCTCGCGATTAACAGCAGATACGCAGTATTTT. Translating it yields CASSSRLTADTQYF.

This clone appeared many times. The CDR3 DNA is TGCGCCAGCAGCGTGCGGACAGCAACTAATGAAAAACTGTTTTTT. Its translation is CASSVRTATNEKLFF. The V gene is TRBV5-1, the J gene TRBJ1-4, with D maybe TRBD1 (6 bases). The CDR3 contains 15 residues. Germline lookup yields CDR1 SGHRS and CDR2 YFSETQ. Trimming pared 4 bases from V and 0 bases from J, leaving 10 bases between.

This clone is deemed medium-sized. The gene calls are TRBV6-1 and TRBJ2-1; D remains ambiguous. CDR1 and CDR2 (germline): MNHNS, SASEGT. This CDR3 contains 12 residues. Trimming took 4 bases from V and 9 from J, leaving 10 bases between them. CDR3 residues: CASSAFPGEQFF. DNA for the CDR3: TGTGCCAGCAGTGCCTTTCCGGGTGAGCAGTTCTTC.

This clone occurred many times. This rearrangement joins TRBV11-2 to TRBJ1-1; tentative D call: TRBD1 (5 bases). Germline V gene data show CDR1 as SGHAT and CDR2 as FQNNGV. CDR3 length: 12 amino acids. With 1 base removed from V and 8 bases from J, the gap between germline ends came to 8 bases. CDR3 nucleotides: TGTGCCAGCAGCTTAGGTGGGGGGGAAGCTTTCTTT. This translates into CASSLGGGEAFF.